The 14 T cell receptor beta chains below all came from one sample that was sequenced in a study of T cells after yellow fever vaccination. TCRdb recomputed calls from the 5' RACE reads with MiXCR, one row per CDR3 protein. The repertoire holds some 340,000 distinct CDR3 sequences, with about 4% as singletons. Sequencing used PBMCs, obtained 5 days after the yellow fever booster vaccination. The source is a man younger than 35 who received the YFV17D yellow fever vaccine.

This clonotype was detected only a few times. The chain has TRBV6-6 and TRBJ1-2; the D is unclear. The germline V gene encodes CDR1 MNHNY and CDR2 SVGAGI (reference sequence). The CDR3 runs 14 residues. The V end was cut by 6 bases, the J end by 2 bases, with 13 bases between. Here the CDR3 DNA reads TGTGCCAGCAGGGTGACCAGTGGGAACTATGGCTACACCTTC. Its protein product is CASRVTSGNYGYTF.

CDR3 protein: CASSPRLGAGELFF. DNA for the CDR3: TGTGCCAGCAGCCCCCGACTCGGCGCCGGGGAGCTGTTTTTT. The V and J genes are TRBV7-2 and TRBJ2-2; no clear D gene. V was pared by 5 bases and J by 6 bases, with 13 bases between. This CDR3 region has 14 residues. Per germline, CDR1 SGHTA and CDR2 FQGNSA.

The chain has TRBV7-9 and TRBJ1-1; D not resolved. The CDR3 totals 13 residues. Trimming took 2 bases from V and 7 from J, leaving 11 bases between them. From germline, CDR1 is SEHNR and CDR2 FQNEAQ (reference sequence). The CDR3 nucleotides are TGTGCCAGCAGCTTAATTGCCTTGAGTGAAGCTTTCTTT. This gives the protein CASSLIALSEAFF.

In its sample, this clonotype was seen a few times. This rearrangement joins TRBV6-6 to TRBJ2-1; TRBD1 is a possible D gene (6 bases). Germline assignment: CDR1 MNHNY and CDR2 SVGAGI (reference sequence). The germline V and J ends were trimmed by 5 bases and 5 bases, with 22 bases remaining between them. The CDR3 loop spans 17 amino acids. The DNA for the CDR3 is TGTGCCAGCAGTGCCCGAGTAACAGGGAATAGACACAATGAGCAGTTCTTC. As protein: CASSARVTGNRHNEQFF.

The J gene is TRBJ2-5, the V gene TRBV15; D is ambiguous. Per germline, CDR1 LNHNV and CDR2 YYDKDF (reference sequence). The germline V and J ends were trimmed by 1 base and 5 bases, with 5 bases remaining between them. The CDR3 spans 12 residues. The CDR3 reads CATSRAPETQYF. CDR3 DNA: TGTGCCACCAGCAGAGCCCCGGAGACCCAGTACTTC.

This clonotype came up a few times. The V call is TRBV12-3 or TRBV12-4, the J call TRBJ1-5; 7 positions match TRBD1. The CDR3 covers 14 residues. V shed 7 bases and J 7 bases; nucleotides not matched to a gene: 10. DNA for the CDR3: TGTGCCAGCAAGGGGGCAGGGAACGCGCAGCCCCAGCATTTT. The encoded protein is CASKGAGNAQPQHF.

The genes are TRBV4-3 and TRBJ2-1; 7 nucleotides align to TRBD2. The germline CDR1 and CDR2 sequences are LGHNA and YSLEER. This CDR3 has 14 amino acids. The trim removed 2 bases at V and 10 bases at J, leaving 8 bases unmatched. In nucleotides, the CDR3 is TGCGCCAGCAGCCAAACCGCGGGGGTAGGAGAGCAGTTCTTC. It codes for CASSQTAGVGEQFF.

There are a few counts of this clonotype. The chain recombines TRBV7-2 with TRBJ2-5; D not resolved. CDR1 is SGHTA and CDR2 is FQGNSA in the germline V gene. The CDR3 is 8 residues long. V lost 5 bases and J lost 14, with 6 bases in between. CDR3 DNA: TGTGCCAGCAGCCCACCCTACTTC. Translating it yields CASSPPYF.

J is TRBJ2-5 and V is TRBV27; 7 bases are shared with TRBD1. This CDR3 comprises 14 residues. The germline CDR1 and CDR2 sequences are MNHEY and SMNVEV (reference sequence). V lost 6 bases to trimming and J lost 1 base; unmatched junction nucleotides: 5. As DNA, the CDR3 is TGTGCCAGCAGCCTGACAGGGAGCCAAGAGACCCAGTACTTC. It is translated as CASSLTGSQETQYF.

This clonotype has more than one count but fewer than ten. The J gene is TRBJ2-5, the V gene TRBV5-6, with D perhaps assigned TRBD1 or TRBD2 (5 bases each). This CDR3 region has 16 residues. Germline V gene sequence: CDR1 SGHDT, CDR2 YYEEEE. The V and J ends lost 2 bases and 4 bases respectively, with 18 bases between them. The CDR3: CASSLPGRLRGETQYF. The CDR3 DNA reads TGTGCCAGCAGCTTACCGGGACGCCTAAGGGGAGAGACCCAGTACTTC.

This clonotype has at least ten counts. CDR3 residues: CASRGTEAFF. CDR3 nucleotide sequence: TGTGCCAGCAGGGGCACTGAAGCTTTCTTT. The V and J genes are TRBV12-3 or TRBV12-4 and TRBJ1-1; no clear D gene. The CDR3 runs to 10 residues. V was cut by 6 bases and J by 4 bases, with 3 bases left in between.

The chain has TRBV3-1 and TRBJ2-2, with TRBD1 as a possible D gene (5 bases). Germline lookup yields CDR1 LGHDT and CDR2 YNNKEL (reference sequence). V lost 6 bases to trimming and J lost 2 bases, with 16 bases between them. The CDR3 has 16 amino acids. CDR3 in amino acids: CASSFTPGHNTGELFF. The CDR3 DNA reads TGTGCCAGCAGTTTTACTCCAGGGCACAACACCGGGGAGCTGTTTTTT.

This clonotype was detected many times. The V gene is TRBV6-2 or TRBV6-3, the J gene TRBJ2-1; 11 positions match TRBD2. The CDR3 has 17 residues. The junction had 7 bases not matched to a gene; V was cut back by 2 bases and J by 4 bases. The germline gives CDR1 MNHEY, CDR2 SVGEGT. The CDR3 DNA is TGTGCCAGCAGTTACAGCCCTAGCGGGGGGATATACAATGAGCAGTTCTTC. Translated, it gives CASSYSPSGGIYNEQFF.

The rearrangement links TRBV20-1 to TRBJ2-2; D could derive from TRBD1 or TRBD2 (5 bases each). V dropped 5 bases and J dropped 6 bases, with 16 bases sitting between them. The CDR3 has 14 residues. Germline V CDR1 and CDR2: DFQATT, SNEGSKA (reference sequence). CDR3 DNA: TGCAGTGCTCGCGGTGGGGGTTCGGCCGGGGAGCTGTTTTTT. Protein: CSARGGGSAGELFF.